The rows below give T cell receptor beta chains drawn from one sample of a study of blood T cell repertoires in COVID-19. Sequenced by immunoSEQ multiplex PCR; TCRdb stores in-frame clones only, minus some. Of about 120,000 clones listed, around 83% are singletons. The specimen was peripheral blood. The receptors derive from a woman aged 55 to 70 with COVID-19, enrolled during active disease. Both conserved end residues are part of each CDR3. The D gene is left open where the match is weak. Size is omitted from some rows. Given values are once, few, many or a class for expanded clones.

DNA: TGTGCCAGCGGGCAGATACAGGGGGCCTACTACGAGCAGTACTTC; CDR3: CASGQIQGAYYEQYF; size: NA; J: TRBJ2-7; D: TRBD1; V: TRBV4-2
DNA: TGCAGCGTTGAAAGTCAGGGCCCCGGCACCGGGGAGCTGTTTTTT; CDR3: CSVESQGPGTGELFF; size: NA; J: TRBJ2-2; D: NA; V: TRBV29-1
DNA: TGTGCCAGTAGTATAGGACGGGGACAGACGTATGGCTACACCTTC; CDR3: CASSIGRGQTYGYTF; size: NA; J: TRBJ1-2; D: TRBD1; V: TRBV19
DNA: TGCGCCAGCAGCCAAGCGCCGTTTAAAGCAGAAAAACTGTTTTTT; CDR3: CASSQAPFKAEKLFF; size: NA; J: TRBJ1-4; D: NA; V: TRBV4-1
DNA: TGTGCCAGCAGCTTGTTTCCTTGGCAGGCCAATTCACCCCTCCACTTT; CDR3: CASSLFPWQANSPLHF; size: NA; J: TRBJ1-6; D: NA; V: TRBV7-2
DNA: TGTGCCAGCAGCGCTCAGTTTACCGGGGAGCTGTTTTTT; CDR3: CASSAQFTGELFF; size: medium-sized; J: TRBJ2-2; D: NA; V: TRBV13
DNA: TGTGCCAGCAGCTTGGATGACAGACTTAACTATGGCTACACCTTC; CDR3: CASSLDDRLNYGYTF; size: NA; J: TRBJ1-2; D: NA; V: TRBV5-4
DNA: TGTGCCAGCAGCGTAAGACTAGCGGGGGACGAGCAGTACTTC; CDR3: CASSVRLAGDEQYF; size: NA; J: TRBJ2-7; D: TRBD2; V: TRBV9
DNA: TGTGCCAGCAGGCTAGACAGGGAAGAGACCCAGTACTTC; CDR3: CASRLDREETQYF; size: NA; J: TRBJ2-5; D: TRBD1; V: TRBV27
DNA: TGCGCCAGCAGCCAACACCGGGACAGCCTCTCTGGAAACACCATATATTTT; CDR3: CASSQHRDSLSGNTIYF; size: NA; J: TRBJ1-3; D: TRBD1; V: TRBV4-1
DNA: TGTGCCAGCAGCTTAGGAGGGAACTATGGCTACACCTTC; CDR3: CASSLGGNYGYTF; size: NA; J: TRBJ1-2; D: NA; V: TRBV11-2
DNA: TGTGCCAGTAGTGCTAGCGGGGGATCCGTATACGAGCAGTACTTC; CDR3: CASSASGGSVYEQYF; size: NA; J: TRBJ2-7; D: TRBD2; V: TRBV19
DNA: TGTGCCAGCAGACTCGACGGAGATAATGAAAAACTGTTTTTT; CDR3: CASRLDGDNEKLFF; size: NA; J: TRBJ1-4; D: NA; V: TRBV5-4
DNA: TGTGCCAGCAGCGCGGGGGGGTACGAGCAGTACTTC; CDR3: CASSAGGYEQYF; size: NA; J: TRBJ2-7; D: TRBD2; V: TRBV13
DNA: TGTGCCAGCAGCTCAGGAAGTAGTGTGGATTACTATGGCTACACCTTC; CDR3: CASSSGSSVDYYGYTF; size: NA; J: TRBJ1-2; D: NA; V: TRBV7-9
DNA: TGTGCCAGCAGTTATTCCAGGGTCTCAAACTATGGCTACACCTTC; CDR3: CASSYSRVSNYGYTF; size: NA; J: TRBJ1-2; D: NA; V: TRBV6-2/TRBV6-3
DNA: TGTGCCATCAGTGAGTCGACCGCCCAGGCCAGGGGATACAACATTCAGTACTTC; CDR3: CAISESTAQARGYNIQYF; size: NA; J: TRBJ2-4; D: NA; V: TRBV10-3
DNA: TGCAGCGCCTCAGGACAGGGGAGCTATGGCTACACCTTC; CDR3: CSASGQGSYGYTF; size: NA; J: TRBJ1-2; D: TRBD1; V: TRBV29-1
DNA: TGTGCCAGTAGTATCTTCGGGGAGATCACTGAAGCTTTCTTT; CDR3: CASSIFGEITEAFF; size: NA; J: TRBJ1-1; D: NA; V: TRBV19
DNA: TGTGCCAGCTCCCTCGGGACAGGGAGGGAAAAACTGTTTTTT; CDR3: CASSLGTGREKLFF; size: NA; J: TRBJ1-4; D: TRBD1; V: TRBV2
DNA: TGTGCTAGTGGTTTGGAAGAATCCGGGACAGGGGATGGCTACACCTTC; CDR3: CASGLEESGTGDGYTF; size: NA; J: TRBJ1-2; D: TRBD1; V: TRBV12-5
DNA: TGTGCCAGCAGTCCAGGACAGAGTAATGAAAAACTGTTTTTT; CDR3: CASSPGQSNEKLFF; size: NA; J: TRBJ1-4; D: NA; V: TRBV2
DNA: TGCGCCAGCGCCCTAGGGGGCCAAGGCTATGGCTACACCTTC; CDR3: CASALGGQGYGYTF; size: NA; J: TRBJ1-2; D: TRBD1; V: TRBV5-1
DNA: TGCGCCAGCAGCTTGGGGGACCTCTGGGGGGATTACGAGCAGTACTTC; CDR3: CASSLGDLWGDYEQYF; size: NA; J: TRBJ2-7; D: NA; V: TRBV5-1
DNA: TGTGCCAGCAGCGGCCGGACTACCTCCTACGAGCAGTACTTC; CDR3: CASSGRTTSYEQYF; size: NA; J: TRBJ2-7; D: NA; V: TRBV5-4
DNA: TGTGCCAGTAGTATCGGGGGTTATAGCAATCAGCCCCAGCATTTT; CDR3: CASSIGGYSNQPQHF; size: NA; J: TRBJ1-5; D: NA; V: TRBV19
DNA: TGTGCCAGCCACAGGAGGAACACTGAAGCTTTCTTT; CDR3: CASHRRNTEAFF; size: NA; J: TRBJ1-1; D: NA; V: TRBV2
DNA: TGTGCCAGCAGTGACTCGCGGGGGGGCACAGATACGCAGTATTTT; CDR3: CASSDSRGGTDTQYF; size: NA; J: TRBJ2-3; D: TRBD2; V: TRBV6-4
DNA: TGTGCCAGCAGTTCACAGCCCTACGAGCAGTACTTC; CDR3: CASSSQPYEQYF; size: NA; J: TRBJ2-7; D: NA; V: TRBV12-3/TRBV12-4
DNA: TGTGCCTGGAGTTTGAGAGATACAACTAATGAAAAACTGTTTTTT; CDR3: CAWSLRDTTNEKLFF; size: NA; J: TRBJ1-4; D: NA; V: TRBV30
DNA: TGCGCCAGCAAGAAACAGGGGGACACTGAAGCTTTCTTT; CDR3: CASKKQGDTEAFF; size: NA; J: TRBJ1-1; D: TRBD1; V: TRBV10-2
DNA: TGTGCCATCCGGGACACCCTTGGGTCGTACGAGCAGTACTTC; CDR3: CAIRDTLGSYEQYF; size: NA; J: TRBJ2-7; D: NA; V: TRBV6-5
DNA: TGTGCCAGTAAGCTTCAGGGGTACACTGAAGCTTTCTTT; CDR3: CASKLQGYTEAFF; size: once; J: TRBJ1-1; D: NA; V: TRBV19
DNA: TGTGCCACCAGCAGCCCGATAAGCTGGATCGGGACTGAAGCTTTCTTT; CDR3: CATSSPISWIGTEAFF; size: NA; J: TRBJ1-1; D: NA; V: TRBV15
DNA: TGTGCCAGCAGTCCAGAAAGGGACAGGCGGTTGGCGGAGACACCCCTCCACTTT; CDR3: CASSPERDRRLAETPLHF; size: NA; J: TRBJ1-6; D: TRBD1; V: TRBV27
DNA: TGTGCCAGCAGCGTAAACTCAGGGGGCACTAATGAAAAACTGTTTTTT; CDR3: CASSVNSGGTNEKLFF; size: NA; J: TRBJ1-4; D: TRBD1; V: TRBV9
DNA: TGTGCCAGTAGTATCTCGGGGACTTTCTATGGCTACACCTTC; CDR3: CASSISGTFYGYTF; size: NA; J: TRBJ1-2; D: NA; V: TRBV19
DNA: TGTGCCATCAGAGACACTTCTGGAAACACCATATATTTT; CDR3: CAIRDTSGNTIYF; size: once; J: TRBJ1-3; D: NA; V: TRBV10-3
DNA: TGTGCCAGCAGCTTCCCAGACTCTGATGGCTACACCTTC; CDR3: CASSFPDSDGYTF; size: NA; J: TRBJ1-2; D: NA; V: TRBV5-6
DNA: TGTGCCATCAGTGAGTGGCCAGCGGGGGCCTACGAGCAGTACTTC; CDR3: CAISEWPAGAYEQYF; size: NA; J: TRBJ2-7; D: TRBD2; V: TRBV10-3
DNA: TGTGCCAGCAGACGAACAGGGTTCACCGGGGAGCTGTTTTTT; CDR3: CASRRTGFTGELFF; size: NA; J: TRBJ2-2; D: NA; V: TRBV6-5
DNA: TGTGCCAGCTCACCACGGGTAGCGGGGGAAACAGATACGCAGTATTTT; CDR3: CASSPRVAGETDTQYF; size: NA; J: TRBJ2-3; D: TRBD2; V: TRBV18
DNA: TGTGCCAGCATGGGCGCAGGGGACGAGCAGTACTTC; CDR3: CASMGAGDEQYF; size: NA; J: TRBJ2-7; D: NA; V: TRBV6-5
DNA: TGTGCCAGCAGTCCGGGACAGGGCAGCGAGCAGTTCTTC; CDR3: CASSPGQGSEQFF; size: NA; J: TRBJ2-1; D: TRBD1; V: TRBV2
DNA: TGTGCCAGCAGCTTAGCAGGGATGGCGGGTAATGAAAAACTGTTTTTT; CDR3: CASSLAGMAGNEKLFF; size: few; J: TRBJ1-4; D: NA; V: TRBV7-6
DNA: TGTGCCAGCAGCGGGACAGTTAACTATGGCTACACCTTC; CDR3: CASSGTVNYGYTF; size: NA; J: TRBJ1-2; D: TRBD1; V: TRBV6-5
DNA: TGTGCCAGCAGTGCCGGACTAGCTCAAGTAAACATTCAGTACTTC; CDR3: CASSAGLAQVNIQYF; size: NA; J: TRBJ2-4; D: TRBD2; V: TRBV2
DNA: TGTGCCAGCAGCTTAGGACTACGGGACAATGAGCAGTTCTTC; CDR3: CASSLGLRDNEQFF; size: NA; J: TRBJ2-1; D: NA; V: TRBV13
DNA: TGTGCCAGCAGCTTCTTGGGACTAGCGGGGGGCCTTGGGACAGATACGCAGTATTTT; CDR3: CASSFLGLAGGLGTDTQYF; size: NA; J: TRBJ2-3; D: TRBD2; V: TRBV7-6
DNA: TGTGCCAGTCAATCGGGAGGGGACACTGAAGCTTTCTTT; CDR3: CASQSGGDTEAFF; size: NA; J: TRBJ1-1; D: NA; V: TRBV19
DNA: TGTGCCAGCAGGACATGGACAGGGGACACTGAAGCTTTCTTT; CDR3: CASRTWTGDTEAFF; size: NA; J: TRBJ1-1; D: TRBD1; V: TRBV11-2
DNA: TGTGCCACCCAGACAGGGGCCTTTGAAGCTTTCTTT; CDR3: CATQTGAFEAFF; size: NA; J: TRBJ1-1; D: TRBD1; V: TRBV30
DNA: TGTGCCAGCAGTGGGGGCGACACGGTTGCATATGAGCAGTTCTTC; CDR3: CASSGGDTVAYEQFF; size: NA; J: TRBJ2-1; D: NA; V: TRBV2
DNA: TGTGCCAGTAGTATTGGCCAGCAAGAGACCCAGTACTTC; CDR3: CASSIGQQETQYF; size: NA; J: TRBJ2-5; D: NA; V: TRBV19
DNA: TGTGCCAGTAGTATCAACCACCCAGGGGCCTCCTACAATGAGCAGTTCTTC; CDR3: CASSINHPGASYNEQFF; size: once; J: TRBJ2-1; D: NA; V: TRBV19
DNA: TGTGCCAGCAAGACAGATCAAGACACTGAAGCTTTCTTT; CDR3: CASKTDQDTEAFF; size: NA; J: TRBJ1-1; D: NA; V: TRBV2
DNA: TGTGCCAGCAAGCTGACAGTGGAACTGTTTTTT; CDR3: CASKLTVELFF; size: NA; J: TRBJ1-4; D: NA; V: TRBV2
DNA: TGTGCCAGTAGTATTAACAGGGCTAATGAAAAACTGTTTTTT; CDR3: CASSINRANEKLFF; size: NA; J: TRBJ1-4; D: NA; V: TRBV19
DNA: TGTGCCAGCAGTTCCCCCGGTGGAGTCAGTGGCTACACCTTC; CDR3: CASSSPGGVSGYTF; size: NA; J: TRBJ1-2; D: NA; V: TRBV27